Listed here are 8 T cell receptor beta chains from one sample, sequenced in a study of blood T cells in healthy people across ages. A sample-barcoded 5' primer and a J-beta primer mix were used in a second PCR of about 7 to 12 cycles. TCRdb reanalysed the 5' RACE reads using MiXCR and keeps one entry per CDR3 protein. The sample yields fewer than 900,000 distinct CDR3 sequences, about half seen once. Sequenced material: blood. Receptors originate from a woman aged 55 to 70 in good health.

This clonotype has a single count. This sequence joins TRBV7-9 and TRBJ2-5; D not certain. Matching the DNA end better, TRBJ2-7 makes the J call doubtful. The CDR3 is made up of 17 amino acids. Germline V gene sequence: CDR1 SEHNR, CDR2 FQNEAQ (reference sequence). The DNA of the CDR3 is TGTGCCAGCAGCTTAGAGCCCTCTCACGGTGGAAGCTACGAGCAGTACTTC. It encodes CASSLEPSHGGSYEQYF.

V gene TRBV3-1 combines with J gene TRBJ2-3, with 7 bases identical to TRBD1. From germline, CDR1 is LGHDT and CDR2 YNNKEL (reference sequence). CDR3 length: 16 amino acids. J gave up 6 bases and V 3 bases, and 12 bases lay outside the gene matches. The CDR3 here is CASSQTWDSFFDTQYF. The CDR3 coding sequence is TGTGCCAGCAGCCAGACATGGGACAGCTTCTTTGATACGCAGTATTTT.

Of note for this clonotype: Possible read error: a much larger clone is one base away. The rearrangement joins TRBV29-1 to TRBJ2-4; perhaps D is TRBD1 or TRBD2 (5 bases each). The V end lost 4 bases, the J end lost 10 bases, and 11 bases lay between the germline ends. CDR1 and CDR2 from the germline V gene are SQVTM and ANQGSEA. The CDR3 extends over 11 amino acids. DNA for the CDR3: TGCAGCGTTGCCGGGACGGATATTCAGTACTTC. Protein: CSVAGTDIQYF. Full variable domain (rest looked up from reference TRBV29-1 and TRBJ2-4): SAVISQKPSRDICQRGTSLTIQCQVDSQVTMMFWYRQQPGQSLTLIATANQGSEATYESGFVIDKFPISRPNLTFSTLTVSNMSPEDSSIYLCSVAGTDIQYFGAGTRLSVL.

This clonotype turned up a few times. The V gene is TRBV20-1, the J gene TRBJ2-4; D unresolved. CDR3 size: 12 residues. The germline gives CDR1 DFQATT, CDR2 SNEGSKA (reference sequence). V lost 6 bases to trimming and J lost 0 bases, with 6 bases between them. The CDR3 sequence: CSAPLAKNIQYF. DNA of the CDR3: TGCAGTGCACCGCTAGCCAAAAACATTCAGTACTTC.

The genes are TRBV20-1 and TRBJ2-3; a possible D gene is TRBD2 (6 bases). There are 16 residues in the CDR3. The germline gives CDR1 DFQATT, CDR2 SNEGSKA (reference sequence). Trimming shortened V by 6 bases and J by 1 base, and 20 bases separated the two germline ends. The CDR3 protein is CSAAPGTASGTDTQYF. The DNA for the CDR3 is TGCAGTGCCGCTCCAGGGACTGCCTCGGGCACAGATACGCAGTATTTT.

This clonotype was seen at least ten times. The chain combines TRBV7-9 with TRBJ2-7; 14 bases are shared with TRBD2. After removal of 5 bases from V and 5 bases from J, the junction contained 5 bases not matched to a gene. Germline CDR1 reads SEHNR; CDR2 reads FQNEAQ (reference sequence). This CDR3 has 15 amino acids. The CDR3 DNA reads as TGTGCCAGCAGCCATGGGACTAGCGGGAGTCACGAGCAGTACTTC. Residues: CASSHGTSGSHEQYF. The complete variable domain, with remaining parts taken from reference TRBV7-9 and TRBJ2-7, reads DTGVSQNPRHKITKRGQNVTFRCDPISEHNRLYWYRQTLGQGPEFLTYFQNEAQLEKSRLLSDRFSAERPKGSFSTLEIQRTEQGDSAMYLCASSHGTSGSHEQYFGPGTRLTVT.

The rearrangement links TRBV24-1 to TRBJ2-1; the match to TRBD2 covers 8 bases. Germline lookup yields CDR1 KGHDR and CDR2 SFDVKD. This CDR3 spans 15 amino acids. Trimming at V came to 3 bases and at J to 8 bases, leaving 8 bases not matched to a gene. The CDR3 DNA reads as TGTGCCACCAGTGATAGAGCGGGAGCTTCCCATGAGCAGTTCTTC. Encoded protein: CATSDRAGASHEQFF.

The rearrangement links TRBV9 to TRBJ2-7; 9 bases agree with TRBD2. Trimming cost V 0 bases and J 4 bases; bases outside gene matches: 5. CDR3 length equals 15 residues. Germline CDR1 SGDLS, CDR2 YYNGEE. CDR3 coding DNA: TGTGCCAGCAGCGTAGACCTAGCGGGGAAGTACGAGCAGTACTTC. Translation: CASSVDLAGKYEQYF.